This T cell receptor (beta chain) was profiled in a study of blood T cell repertoires in COVID-19. Whole-study context: From the United States, Italy and Spain came samples of acute and convalescent COVID-19.

Original data processing: Using reference gene primer amplification, nucleated cell counts were estimated. The data were produced by immunoSEQ multiplex PCR, yet TCRdb's version contains in-frame clones alone and is incomplete. The V and J calls and clone size come from that table; D and trimming were worked out from the DNA. The repertoire consists of 540,000 or so clones, with approximately 88% occurring once and the leading ten covering 7.8%. Seattle-derived patients entered the study during active infection and were followed longitudinally. This clonotype was sampled from a woman between 50 and 59 years old with COVID-19, enrolled during active disease. Sequenced sample: peripheral blood.

The CDR3 nucleotides read TGTGCCAGCAGCCCCCCCACAGGACCCTACGAGCAGTACTTC. Translation: CASSPPTGPYEQYF. The rearrangement links TRBV13 to TRBJ2-7, with TRBD1 as a possible D gene (5 bases). In germline, CDR1 is PRHDT, CDR2 FYEKMQ (reference sequence). CDR3 length equals 14 residues. V was clipped by 5 bases and J by 2 bases, with 13 bases between them.